Below, 18 T cell receptor beta chains from the same sample are listed, as sequenced in a study of T cell clonotyping in hematopoietic cell transplantation. Profiling relied on immunoSEQ multiplex PCR, and the TCRdb table lists in-frame clones only, not all of them. The top ten hold about 0.8% of the sample, which has 40,000 to 55,000 clones, about 93% seen once. Input material: peripheral blood mononuclear cells. The origin of the receptors is a woman between 45 and 65 years old in good health. Some clones in this sample may be carry-over from other donors' samples.

This chain connects TRBV11-3 to TRBJ1-4, with unresolved D. This CDR3 has 14 residues. V lost 3 bases and J lost 4, with 9 bases in between. Germline V gene lookup returns CDR1 SGHNT and CDR2 YENEEA. CDR3 amino acids: CASSFGPINEKLFF. The CDR3, as DNA: TGTGCCAGCAGCTTCGGACCGATTAATGAAAAACTGTTTTTT.

In DNA form, the CDR3 reads TGTGCCAGCAGGATAGGCGGGGAAGATGGCTACACCTTC. Protein: CASRIGGEDGYTF. The chain recombines TRBV2 with TRBJ1-2; D gene ambiguous. CDR1 is SNHLY, CDR2 FYNNEI, per germline. V lost 6 bases to trimming and J lost 6 bases, with 14 bases between them. The CDR3 runs to 13 residues.

The chain uses TRBV7-2 and TRBJ2-7; D gene unclear. CDR3 length equals 14 residues. Germline V gives CDR1 SGHTA, CDR2 FQGNSA. Trimming cost V 1 base and J 0 bases, with 7 bases left between them. CDR3 residues: CASSLEASSYEQYF. In nucleotides, the CDR3 is TGTGCCAGCAGCTTAGAGGCCAGCTCCTACGAGCAGTACTTC.

The CDR3 reads CASSLASSGEGLANTIYF. The CDR3 nucleotides are TGTGCCAGCAGCTTAGCGAGTTCTGGAGAAGGGCTGGCAAACACCATATATTTT. V usage is TRBV7-2 and J usage is TRBJ1-3; D is unresolved. Germline loops: CDR1 SGHTA, CDR2 FQGNSA. V was shortened by 0 bases and J by 6 bases, with 21 bases between the two germline ends. This CDR3 comprises 18 residues. Complete variable domain (other parts from reference TRBV7-2 and TRBJ1-3): GAGVSQSPSNKVTEKGKDVELRCDPISGHTALYWYRQSLGQGLEFLIYFQGNSAPDKSGLPSDRFSAERTGGSVSTLTIQRTQQEDSAVYLCASSLASSGEGLANTIYFGEGSWLTVV.

The rearrangement joins TRBV9 to TRBJ2-2, with TRBD2 as a possible D gene (6 bases). Per germline, CDR1 SGDLS and CDR2 YYNGEE. The CDR3 length is 16 residues. V lost 1 base, J lost 8 bases, and 18 bases lay in between. The CDR3 DNA reads as TGTGCCAGCAGCGTAAGAGGGGACTCTAGTAGTGGGGAGCTGTTTTTT. Translated, it gives CASSVRGDSSSGELFF.

The genes are TRBV5-1 and TRBJ2-3; D not resolved. V was trimmed by 2 bases and J by 3 bases, leaving 1 base between them. This CDR3 contains 11 residues. Germline loops: CDR1 SGHRS, CDR2 YFSETQ. The CDR3 is CASSFTDTQYF. The CDR3 bases are TGCGCCAGCAGCTTTACAGATACGCAGTATTTT.

This clone was observed a single time. This chain links TRBV6-1 with TRBJ2-2; the D is unclear. Trimming took off 5 bases at V and 4 bases at J, with 8 bases between the two ends. Looked up from germline, CDR1 is MNHNS and CDR2 is SASEGT. The CDR3 is made up of 13 amino acids. Here the CDR3 DNA reads TGTGCCAGCAGTCGCCTGGGCACCGGGGAGCTGTTTTTT. Its translation is CASSRLGTGELFF.

The genes are TRBV6-5 and TRBJ1-2, with 9 positions matching TRBD1. CDR1 is MNHEY, CDR2 SVGAGI, per germline. Unmatched junction bases numbered 6, after V lost 7 bases and J lost 6 bases. The CDR3 consists of 13 residues. The CDR3 loop reads CASTEDRGHGYTF. The CDR3, as DNA: TGTGCCAGCACTGAGGACAGGGGCCATGGCTACACCTTC.

The genes are TRBV7-2 and TRBJ2-7, with D tentatively TRBD1 (5 bases). Germline V gene data show CDR1 as SGHTA and CDR2 as FQGNSA. The CDR3 runs to 15 residues. V was clipped by 5 bases and J by 0 bases, with 14 bases between them. The DNA for the CDR3 is TGTGCCAGCAGCCAATCGACAGATTTCTCCTACGAGCAGTACTTC. Translation gives CASSQSTDFSYEQYF.

The chain combines TRBV9 with TRBJ1-2; D gene ambiguous. The V and J ends lost 3 bases and 8 bases respectively, with 17 bases between them. CDR1 is SGDLS and CDR2 is YYNGEE in the germline V gene. The length of the CDR3 is 14 residues. The CDR3 DNA reads as TGTGCCAGCAGCGCCTTGACATCGGCTAGCGGCTACACCTTC. Translation: CASSALTSASGYTF.

The chain uses TRBV15 and TRBJ2-7; possible D gene TRBD1, 5 bases. Germline V gene data show CDR1 as LNHNV and CDR2 as YYDKDF (reference sequence). CDR3 size: 15 residues. V was cut by 0 bases and J by 4 bases, with 13 bases left in between. CDR3: CATSRDLDTGYEQYF. CDR3 bases: TGTGCCACCAGCAGAGATCTGGACACCGGGTACGAGCAGTACTTC.

CDR3 bases: TGTGCCAGCAGCAACAACCTCGCCTACGAGCAGTACTTC. This encodes CASSNNLAYEQYF. This chain joins TRBV2 and TRBJ2-7; D uncertain. Germline V gene lookup returns CDR1 SNHLY and CDR2 FYNNEI. CDR3 length: 13 residues. Trimming removed 6 bases from V and 2 bases from J, with 11 bases in between.

The rearrangement joins TRBV13 to TRBJ2-1; TRBD2 is a possible D gene (5 bases). CDR3 size: 12 residues. From germline, CDR1 is PRHDT and CDR2 FYEKMQ (reference sequence). With 2 bases removed from V and 9 bases from J, the gap between germline ends came to 8 bases. The CDR3 sequence: CASSLTEAEQFF. The CDR3 bases are TGTGCCAGCAGCTTAACGGAGGCTGAGCAGTTCTTC.

The chain recombines TRBV7-2 with TRBJ1-2; D gene uncertain. In germline, CDR1 is SGHTA, CDR2 FQGNSA. The germline V and J ends were trimmed by 8 bases and 5 bases, with 15 bases remaining between them. The CDR3 consists of 13 residues. The CDR3 here is CASASGVSYGYTF. The DNA for the CDR3 is TGTGCCAGCGCTAGTGGGGTTTCTTATGGCTACACCTTC.

The rearrangement joins TRBV6-6 to TRBJ2-7, with D perhaps TRBD2 (6 bases). Deletions cut 1 base from V and 6 bases from J, with 16 bases between. This CDR3 is built from 15 residues. Germline CDR1 and CDR2: MNHNY and SVGAGI (reference sequence). CDR3 protein: CASSYFSPDYSEQYF. CDR3 DNA: TGTGCCAGCAGTTACTTCAGTCCGGACTATAGCGAGCAGTACTTC.

The chain carries TRBV5-1 and TRBJ2-5; no clear D. Trimming removed 1 base at V and 4 bases at J, with 8 bases between. The CDR3 runs to 13 residues. From germline, CDR1 is SGHRS and CDR2 YFSETQ. The CDR3 here is CASSLYGGETQYF. The CDR3 DNA is TGCGCCAGCAGCTTGTACGGTGGAGAGACCCAGTACTTC.

This chain connects TRBV15 to TRBJ2-7, with 7 bases matching TRBD2. J gave up 9 bases and V 0 bases, and 8 bases lay outside the gene matches. Germline lookup yields CDR1 LNHNV and CDR2 YYDKDF (reference sequence). The CDR3 length is 14 residues. CDR3 DNA: TGTGCCACCAGCAGAGATTGGACGGGGGGACGGCAGTACTTC. Amino acid sequence: CATSRDWTGGRQYF.

This sequence joins TRBV19 and TRBJ2-7; 7 bases agree with TRBD1. Germline assignment: CDR1 LNHDA and CDR2 SQIVND (reference sequence). This CDR3 is built from 13 residues. Trimming took 4 bases from V and 2 from J; bases not matched to a gene: 2. The CDR3 loop is CASSRTGPYEQYF. CDR3 nucleotide sequence: TGTGCCAGTAGTAGGACAGGACCCTACGAGCAGTACTTC.